Each of the 4 T cell receptor beta chains below was sequenced from the same sample in a study of identifying expanded T cells in peripheral blood. Sequenced by immunoSEQ multiplex PCR; TCRdb stores in-frame clones only, minus some. The sample lists around 130,000 clones; 75% to 90% were seen once. The specimen sequenced was blood. The receptors come from a person between 18 and 69 years old in good health.

The gene calls are TRBV7-9 and TRBJ1-3; D not certain. V was pared by 3 bases and J by 1 base, with 10 bases between. The CDR3 length is 15 residues. The germline V gene has CDR1 SEHNR and CDR2 FQNEAQ (reference sequence). The CDR3, as DNA: TGTGCCAGCAGCTTGCAAACGCTTTCTGGAAACACCATATATTTT. This translates into CASSLQTLSGNTIYF.

The chain links TRBV5-1 to TRBJ2-3; D may correspond to TRBD1 or TRBD2 (5 bases each). The CDR3 is 16 residues long. In germline, CDR1 is SGHRS, CDR2 YFSETQ. V lost 7 bases and J lost 2, with 20 bases in between. The CDR3 nucleotides are TGCGCCAGCGGGGGAGAGAGGAACAGCATCACAGATACGCAGTATTTT. It encodes CASGGERNSITDTQYF.

Turning to this clone: Germline is not matched at one junction end, which may reflect a read error. The chain couples TRBV11-2 to TRBJ1-1, with D possibly matching TRBD1 (6 bases). The CDR3 contains 12 residues. Germline lookup yields CDR1 SGHAT and CDR2 FQNNGV. This CDR3 is CASSFWGPPLSF. CDR3 bases: TGTGCCAGCAGCTTCTGGGGGCCGCCTCTATCCTTT.

The CDR3 nucleotides read TGTGCCAGCAGCCAGAGGACTGGGTCTGGTGAGCAGTTCTTC. Protein: CASSQRTGSGEQFF. The genes are TRBV9 and TRBJ2-1, with D perhaps TRBD2 (5 bases). The CDR3 is 14 amino acids. The germline CDR1 and CDR2 sequences are SGDLS and YYNGEE. With 4 bases removed from V and 9 bases from J, the gap between germline ends came to 17 bases.